Each of the 2 T cell receptor beta chains below was sequenced from the same sample in a study of sequential checkpoint blockade in melanoma. Treatment given: randomized to nivolumab then ipilimumab (arm A) or the reverse (arm B). TCRdb's copy holds only in-frame clones and misses some; the assay was immunoSEQ multiplex PCR. The data show several thousand clones, around 70% seen once. Sequenced here: CD8+ T cells sorted from blood (inferred from file names), sampled from a patient given nivolumab and ipilimumab in sequence. These receptors were obtained from a human donor with melanoma.

The gene calls are TRBV6-5 and TRBJ1-1, with unresolved D. This CDR3 has 15 amino acids. V was pared by 1 base and J by 0 bases, with 9 bases between. Germline values: CDR1 MNHEY, CDR2 SVGAGI. The chain's CDR3 is CASSYLAGMNTEAFF. Written as DNA, the CDR3 is TGTGCCAGCAGTTACTTGGCGGGTATGAACACTGAAGCTTTCTTT.

The chain links TRBV7-6 to TRBJ2-5, with 12 nucleotides matching TRBD2. V lost 6 bases and J lost 2; bases outside the gene matches: 7. The germline V gene encodes CDR1 SGHVS and CDR2 FNYEAQ. This CDR3 is 16 amino acids long. The DNA of the CDR3 is TGTGCCAGCAGACATACTAGCGGGGGGCTACAAGAGACCCAGTACTTC. This translates into CASRHTSGGLQETQYF.